The entry that follows covers one TCR beta chain sequence. Its antigen is still unknown. The sample carries other DNA sequences with the same CDR3. The data are from a study of OX40 agonist ivuxolimab in advanced cancers. Study-wide results and caveats: The 0.1-3.0 mg/kg partial responders had among the lowest clonal expansion. The study found that CD8+ T cells averaged more expanded clones than CD4+.

Autoimmune disease history or systemic immunosuppression led to patient exclusion. Trimming took 3 bases from V and 7 from J, leaving 13 bases between them. The CDR3 contains 14 residues. Per the germline V gene, CDR1 is LNHNV and CDR2 is YYDKDF (reference sequence). The protocol was immunoSEQ multiplex PCR, while the TCRdb copy is restricted to in-frame clones and leaves out a portion. The sample includes approximately 70,000 clones, about nine tenths seen only once; the top ten take 8% to 10%. The J gene is TRBJ1-5, the V gene TRBV15; no firm D call. The specimen was CD4+ or CD8+ T cells sorted from blood, collected in a trial of the OX40 agonist ivuxolimab. This clonotype was sampled from an adult with an advanced solid tumor such as melanoma, head and neck, liver or kidney cancer. CDR3: CATSRVGPPQPQHF. In DNA form, the CDR3 reads TGTGCCACCAGCAGGGTAGGACCGCCCCAGCCCCAGCATTTT.